Sequencing of this T cell receptor (beta chain) was carried out in a study of OX40 agonist ivuxolimab in advanced cancers. Turning to the study itself: Every 2 weeks, patients got intravenous ivuxolimab at one of six dose levels (0.01-10 mg/kg). Those enrolled were about 80% male, with a mean age of roughly 60 years and ages from roughly 20 to 85.

The V segment lost 3 bases and the J segment 2 bases; nucleotides outside the gene matches: 5. Germline V lookup: CDR1 MNHNS, CDR2 SASEGT. The CDR3 is 15 amino acids. Notes on the study in general: Expansion of clones was among the lowest in partial responders at 0.1-3.0 mg/kg.

Clones were sequenced by immunoSEQ multiplex PCR, and TCRdb holds only the in-frame ones, with some missing. The sample includes roughly 25,000 clones, roughly 79% of them seen just once. For this clone: Its target is not known.

This sequence joins TRBV6-1 and TRBJ2-5; 8 bases match TRBD1. This specimen consisted of CD4+ or CD8+ T cells sorted from blood, obtained in a trial of the OX40 agonist ivuxolimab. The sequence was obtained from an adult with an advanced solid tumor such as melanoma, head and neck, liver or kidney cancer. CDR3 in amino acids: CASSDKGTGQETQYF. CDR3 DNA: TGTGCCAGCAGTGATAAAGGGACAGGACAAGAGACCCAGTACTTC.